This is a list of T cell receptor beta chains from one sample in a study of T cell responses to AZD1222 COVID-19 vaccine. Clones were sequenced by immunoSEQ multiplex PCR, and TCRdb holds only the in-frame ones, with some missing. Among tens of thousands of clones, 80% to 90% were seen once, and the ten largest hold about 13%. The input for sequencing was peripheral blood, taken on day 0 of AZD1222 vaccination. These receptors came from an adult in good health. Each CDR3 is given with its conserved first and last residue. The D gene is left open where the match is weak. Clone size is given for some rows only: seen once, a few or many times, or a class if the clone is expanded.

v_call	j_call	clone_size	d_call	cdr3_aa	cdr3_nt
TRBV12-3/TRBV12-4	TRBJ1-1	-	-	CASSLVGTEAFF	TGTGCCAGCAGTTTGGTAGGCACTGAAGCTTTCTTT
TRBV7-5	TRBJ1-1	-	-	CARSPTALNTEAFF	TGTGCCAGAAGCCCCACAGCCTTGAACACTGAAGCTTTCTTT
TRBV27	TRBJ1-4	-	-	CASRGGGSANEKLFF	TGTGCCAGCAGAGGAGGGGGTTCAGCTAATGAAAAACTGTTTTTT
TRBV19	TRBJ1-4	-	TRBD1	CASSWGQEVEKLFF	TGTGCCAGCTCCTGGGGACAGGAGGTTGAAAAACTGTTTTTT
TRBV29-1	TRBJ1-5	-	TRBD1	CSAGTGGEAQPQHF	TGCAGCGCCGGGACAGGGGGCGAGGCCCAGCCCCAGCATTTT
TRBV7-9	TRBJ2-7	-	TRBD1	CASSPRTGPAYEQYF	TGTGCCAGCAGCCCACGGACAGGACCTGCCTACGAGCAGTACTTC
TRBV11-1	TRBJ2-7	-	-	CASSFPNDYEQYF	TGTGCCAGCAGCTTTCCTAATGACTACGAGCAGTACTTC
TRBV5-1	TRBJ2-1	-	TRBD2	CASSFPGTSGESEQFF	TGCGCCAGCAGCTTTCCCGGGACTAGCGGGGAATCTGAGCAGTTCTTC
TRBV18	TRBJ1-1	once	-	CASSTGYTEAFF	TGTGCCAGCTCAACGGGTTACACTGAAGCTTTCTTT
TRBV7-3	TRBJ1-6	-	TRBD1	CASRSDPDRGSSPLHF	TGTGCCAGCAGGTCTGACCCGGACAGGGGATCTTCACCCCTCCACTTT
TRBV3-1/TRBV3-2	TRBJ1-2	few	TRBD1	CASSPWDRAIYGYTF	TGTGCCAGCAGCCCGTGGGACAGGGCGATCTATGGCTACACCTTC
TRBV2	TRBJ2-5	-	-	CATAPVGAGETQYF	TGTGCCACTGCGCCCGTGGGGGCAGGGGAGACCCAGTACTTC
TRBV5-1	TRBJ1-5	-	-	CASSLAFNQPQHF	TGCGCCAGCAGCTTGGCATTCAATCAGCCCCAGCATTTT
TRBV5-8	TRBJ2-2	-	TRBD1	CASSLGQGNTGELFF	TGTGCCAGCAGCTTGGGACAGGGGAACACCGGGGAGCTGTTTTTT
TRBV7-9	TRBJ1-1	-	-	CASSPPLGGRVGAFF	TGTGCCAGCAGCCCACCGTTAGGGGGGCGAGTTGGAGCTTTCTTT
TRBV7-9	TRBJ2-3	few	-	CASSTRRVPRTDTQYF	TGTGCCAGCAGCACCCGCCGGGTTCCACGCACAGATACGCAGTATTTT
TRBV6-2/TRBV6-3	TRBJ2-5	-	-	CASSYSIRASTKETQYF	TGTGCCAGCAGTTACTCGATTCGGGCTAGCACTAAAGAGACCCAGTACTTC
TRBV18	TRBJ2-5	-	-	CASSLSAVGNFETQYF	TGTGCCAGCTCCCTGTCCGCAGTGGGAAATTTTGAGACCCAGTACTTC
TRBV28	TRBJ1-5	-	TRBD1	CASHLGQGLGNQPQHF	TGTGCCAGCCACCTTGGACAGGGGCTAGGTAATCAGCCCCAGCATTTT
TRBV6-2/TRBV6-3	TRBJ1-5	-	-	CASSGIQGRYQPQHF	TGTGCCAGCAGCGGAATCCAGGGGCGGTATCAGCCCCAGCATTTT
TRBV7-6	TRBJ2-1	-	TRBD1	CASSLAYVGQGAISSYNEQFF	TGTGCCAGCAGCTTAGCGTACGTTGGACAGGGGGCGATTTCCTCCTACAATGAGCAGTTCTTC
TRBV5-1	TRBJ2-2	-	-	CASSLRDNTGELFF	TGCGCCAGCAGCCTCCGGGACAACACCGGGGAGCTGTTTTTT
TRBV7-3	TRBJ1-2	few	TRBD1	CASSSGTGDGYTF	TGTGCCAGCAGCTCCGGGACAGGGGATGGCTACACCTTC
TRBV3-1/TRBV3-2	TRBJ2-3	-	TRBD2	CASSQGRGTDTQYF	TGTGCCAGCAGCCAAGGGCGGGGGACAGATACGCAGTATTTT
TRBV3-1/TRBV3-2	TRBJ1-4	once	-	CASSPGGEKLFF	TGTGCCAGCAGCCCGGGGGGTGAAAAACTGTTTTTT
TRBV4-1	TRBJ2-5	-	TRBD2	CASSQENPLAGNQETQYF	TGCGCCAGCAGCCAAGAGAATCCCCTAGCGGGTAATCAAGAGACCCAGTACTTC
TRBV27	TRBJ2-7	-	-	CASSLSSGQLYEQYF	TGTGCCAGCAGTTTAAGTTCCGGACAGCTCTACGAGCAGTACTTC
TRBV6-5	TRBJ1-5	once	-	CASSTGTRSGPQHF	TGTGCCAGCAGTACAGGGACACGGTCAGGGCCCCAGCATTTT
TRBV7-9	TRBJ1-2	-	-	CASSLAVSPGYGYTF	TGTGCCAGCAGCTTAGCGGTCAGCCCAGGCTATGGCTACACCTTC
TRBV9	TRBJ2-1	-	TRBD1	CASSAGTGGRNEQFF	TGTGCCAGCAGCGCTGGGACAGGGGGTAGAAATGAGCAGTTCTTC
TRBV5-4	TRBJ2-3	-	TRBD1	CASRPGTARDDTQYF	TGTGCCAGCAGACCCGGGACAGCCCGAGACGATACGCAGTATTTT
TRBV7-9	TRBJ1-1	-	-	CASSLRSEAFF	TGTGCCAGCAGCCTAAGGTCTGAAGCTTTCTTT
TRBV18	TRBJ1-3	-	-	CASSPNPAGNTIYF	TGTGCCAGCTCACCGAATCCCGCGGGGAACACCATATATTTT
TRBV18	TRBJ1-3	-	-	CASSTRGDGNTIYF	TGTGCCAGCTCAACAAGGGGAGATGGAAACACCATATATTTT
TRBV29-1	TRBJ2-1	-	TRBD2	CSVNSGGDEQFF	TGCAGCGTGAATAGCGGGGGCGATGAGCAGTTCTTC
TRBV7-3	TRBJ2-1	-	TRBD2	CASSLNPSGGLSYNEQFF	TGTGCCAGCAGCTTAAATCCTAGCGGGGGACTCTCCTACAATGAGCAGTTCTTC
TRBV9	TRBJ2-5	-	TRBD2	CASSIGLAGMETQYF	TGTGCCAGCAGCATCGGACTAGCGGGGATGGAGACCCAGTACTTC
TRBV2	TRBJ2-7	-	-	CASSNLPGGQSSYEQYF	TGTGCCAGCAGTAACCTCCCCGGGGGCCAATCCTCCTACGAGCAGTACTTC
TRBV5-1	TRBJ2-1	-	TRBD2	CASSLPGGGGNEQFF	TGCGCCAGCAGCTTGCCCGGTGGGGGGGGCAATGAGCAGTTCTTC
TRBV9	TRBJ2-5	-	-	CASSVVWQETQYF	TGTGCCAGCAGCGTAGTATGGCAGGAGACCCAGTACTTC
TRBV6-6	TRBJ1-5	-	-	CATEQGYFNQPQHF	TGTGCCACAGAACAGGGTTACTTCAATCAGCCCCAGCATTTT
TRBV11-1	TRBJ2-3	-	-	CASSLDADYTDTQYF	TGTGCCAGCAGCTTAGACGCGGATTACACAGATACGCAGTATTTT
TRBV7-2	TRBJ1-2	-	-	CASSPRVSNYGYTF	TGTGCCAGCAGTCCCAGGGTATCTAACTATGGCTACACCTTC
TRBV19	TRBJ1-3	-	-	CASSLPRRVGNTIYF	TGTGCCAGTAGTCTCCCGCGGAGGGTTGGAAACACCATATATTTT
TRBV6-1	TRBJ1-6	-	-	CASSPDGDNSPLHF	TGTGCCAGCAGTCCAGACGGGGATAATTCACCCCTCCACTTT
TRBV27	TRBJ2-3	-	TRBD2	CASSLYLAGVGDTQYF	TGTGCCAGCAGTTTATATTTAGCGGGGGTCGGGGATACGCAGTATTTT
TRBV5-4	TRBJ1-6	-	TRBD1	CASSHWDRTYSPLHF	TGTGCCAGCAGCCATTGGGACAGAACGTATTCACCCCTCCACTTT
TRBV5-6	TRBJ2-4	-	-	CASSLVGGGASIQYF	TGTGCCAGCAGCTTGGTAGGAGGGGGCGCGAGCATTCAGTACTTC
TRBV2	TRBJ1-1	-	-	CASTVEIEAFF	TGTGCCAGCACGGTGGAAATTGAAGCTTTCTTT
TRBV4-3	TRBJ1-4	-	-	CASSQAINRDEKLFF	TGCGCCAGCAGCCAAGCGATAAACAGGGATGAAAAACTGTTTTTT
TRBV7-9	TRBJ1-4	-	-	CASSLSGIREKLFF	TGTGCCAGCAGCTTATCAGGGATTAGGGAAAAACTGTTTTTT
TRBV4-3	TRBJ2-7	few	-	CASSQDRGYEQYF	TGCGCCAGCAGCCAAGATCGGGGCTACGAGCAGTACTTC
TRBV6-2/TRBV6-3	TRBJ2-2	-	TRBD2	CASSYRSGGVTGELFF	TGTGCCAGCAGTTACCGGAGCGGGGGGGTCACCGGGGAGCTGTTTTTT
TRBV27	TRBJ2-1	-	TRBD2	CASASTWEGPYNEQFF	TGTGCCAGCGCAAGCACCTGGGAGGGTCCCTACAATGAGCAGTTCTTC
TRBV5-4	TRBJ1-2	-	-	CASSLGRNYGYTF	TGTGCCAGCAGCTTGGGGCGGAACTATGGCTACACCTTC
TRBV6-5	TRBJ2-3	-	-	CASRVAETDTQYF	TGTGCCAGCCGAGTGGCGGAAACAGATACGCAGTATTTT
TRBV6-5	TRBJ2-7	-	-	CASRGPSSYEQYF	TGTGCCAGCAGAGGACCTAGCTCCTACGAGCAGTACTTC
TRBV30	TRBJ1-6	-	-	CAWSVRQGRNSPLHF	TGTGCCTGGAGTGTCAGGCAGGGCCGTAATTCACCCCTCCACTTT
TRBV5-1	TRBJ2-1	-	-	CASSPPTVHSYNEQFF	TGCGCCAGCAGCCCTCCAACAGTTCACTCCTACAATGAGCAGTTCTTC